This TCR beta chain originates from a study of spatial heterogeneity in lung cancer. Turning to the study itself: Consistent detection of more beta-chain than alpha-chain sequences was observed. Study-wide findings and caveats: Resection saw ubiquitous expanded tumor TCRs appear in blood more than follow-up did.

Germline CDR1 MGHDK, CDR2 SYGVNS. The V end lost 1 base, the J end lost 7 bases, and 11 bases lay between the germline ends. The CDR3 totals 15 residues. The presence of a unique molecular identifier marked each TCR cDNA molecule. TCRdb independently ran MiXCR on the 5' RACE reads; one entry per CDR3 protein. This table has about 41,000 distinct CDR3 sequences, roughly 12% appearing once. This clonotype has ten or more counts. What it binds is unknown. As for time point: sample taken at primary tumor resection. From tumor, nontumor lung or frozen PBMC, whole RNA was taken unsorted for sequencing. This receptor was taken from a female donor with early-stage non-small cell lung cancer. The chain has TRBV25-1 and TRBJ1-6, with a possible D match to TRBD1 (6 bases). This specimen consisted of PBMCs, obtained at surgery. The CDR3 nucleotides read TGTGCCAGCAGTGAATCTGTGGGACAAAATTCACCCCTCCACTTT. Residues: CASSESVGQNSPLHF. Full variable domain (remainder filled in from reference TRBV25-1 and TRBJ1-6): EADIYQTPRYLVIGTGKKITLECSQTMGHDKMYWYQQDPGMELHLIHYSYGVNSTEKGDLSSESTVSRIRTEHFPLTLESARPSHTSQYLCASSESVGQNSPLHFGNGTRLTVT.